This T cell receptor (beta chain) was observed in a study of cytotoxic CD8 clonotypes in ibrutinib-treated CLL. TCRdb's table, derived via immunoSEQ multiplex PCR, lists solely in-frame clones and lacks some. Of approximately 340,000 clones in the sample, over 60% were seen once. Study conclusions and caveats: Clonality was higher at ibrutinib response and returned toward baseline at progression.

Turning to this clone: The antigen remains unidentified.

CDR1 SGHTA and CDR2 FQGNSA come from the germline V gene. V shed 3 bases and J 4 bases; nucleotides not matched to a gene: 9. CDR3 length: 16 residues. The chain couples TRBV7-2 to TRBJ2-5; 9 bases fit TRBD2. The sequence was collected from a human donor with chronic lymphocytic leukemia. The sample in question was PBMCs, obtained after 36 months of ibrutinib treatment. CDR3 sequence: CASSLRAGGPGETQYF. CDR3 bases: TGTGCCAGCAGCTTGAGGGCGGGGGGGCCCGGAGAGACCCAGTACTTC.